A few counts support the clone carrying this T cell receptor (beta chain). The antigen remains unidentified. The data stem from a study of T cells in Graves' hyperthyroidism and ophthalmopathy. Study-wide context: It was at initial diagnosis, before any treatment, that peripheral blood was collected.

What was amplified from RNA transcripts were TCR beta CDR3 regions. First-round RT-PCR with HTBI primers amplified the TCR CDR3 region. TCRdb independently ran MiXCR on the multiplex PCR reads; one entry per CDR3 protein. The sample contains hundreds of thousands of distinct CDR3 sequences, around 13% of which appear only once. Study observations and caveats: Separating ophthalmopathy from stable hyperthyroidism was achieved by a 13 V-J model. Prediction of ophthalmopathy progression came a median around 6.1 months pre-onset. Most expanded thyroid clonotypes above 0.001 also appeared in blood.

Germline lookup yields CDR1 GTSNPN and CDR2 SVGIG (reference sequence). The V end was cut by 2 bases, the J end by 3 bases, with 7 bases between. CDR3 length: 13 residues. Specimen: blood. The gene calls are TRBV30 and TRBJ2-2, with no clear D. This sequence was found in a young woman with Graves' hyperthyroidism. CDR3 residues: CAWSPGDTGELFF. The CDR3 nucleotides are TGTGCCTGGAGTCCTGGGGACACCGGGGAGCTGTTTTTT.